Sequencing of this T cell receptor beta chain was carried out in a study of blood T cells in healthy people across ages. The germline CDR1 and CDR2 sequences are MNHEY and SMNVEV (reference sequence). The ends were cut back, 5 bases at V and 4 bases at J, with 11 bases in the middle. This CDR3 spans 13 amino acids. A second PCR of roughly 7 to 11 cycles used a sample-barcoded 5' primer and a J-beta primer mix. MiXCR, run by TCRdb on the 5' RACE reads, gives a single entry per CDR3 protein. The data show 1.8 million or so distinct CDR3 sequences, 39% seen once. The TCR originated in a human donor in good health. The chain has TRBV27 and TRBJ1-2; D is unclear. The sequenced material came from blood. CDR3 bases: TGTGCCAGCAGTCCGAAAGTAGGCTATGGCTACACCTTC. Encoded protein: CASSPKVGYGYTF.